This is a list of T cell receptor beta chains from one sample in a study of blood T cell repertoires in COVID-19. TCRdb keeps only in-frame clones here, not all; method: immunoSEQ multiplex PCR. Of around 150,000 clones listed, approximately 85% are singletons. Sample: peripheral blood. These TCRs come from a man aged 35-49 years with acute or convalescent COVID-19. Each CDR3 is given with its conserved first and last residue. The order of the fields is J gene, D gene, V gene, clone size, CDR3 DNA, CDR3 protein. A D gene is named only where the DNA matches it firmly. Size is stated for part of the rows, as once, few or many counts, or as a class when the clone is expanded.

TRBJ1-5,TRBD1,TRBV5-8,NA,TGTGCCAGCAGCTGGGGGACAGGGGAACTTTATAGCAATCAGCCCCAGCATTTT,CASSWGTGELYSNQPQHF
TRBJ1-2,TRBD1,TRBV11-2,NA,TGTGCCAGCAGCTTTTCGGGACAGGGAGGCTATGGCTACACCTTC,CASSFSGQGGYGYTF
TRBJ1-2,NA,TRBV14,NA,TGTGCCAGCAGCCAAGATACAGCCAGACCACTCTATGGCTACACCTTC,CASSQDTARPLYGYTF
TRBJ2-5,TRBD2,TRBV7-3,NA,TGTGCCAGCAGCTTAGAGCGGGGAGAGACCCAGTACTTC,CASSLERGETQYF
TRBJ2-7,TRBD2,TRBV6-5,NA,TGTGCCAGTCGCGGGGGAACCTCCTACGAGCAGTACTTC,CASRGGTSYEQYF
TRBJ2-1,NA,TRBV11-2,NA,TGTGCCAGCAGCTTAAGCCCAACCTACAATGAGCAGTTCTTC,CASSLSPTYNEQFF
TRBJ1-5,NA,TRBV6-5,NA,TGTGCCAGCAGTTTACAGGAAGGGGTGGCCCAGCATTTT,CASSLQEGVAQHF
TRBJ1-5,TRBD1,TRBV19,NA,TGTGCCAGTACCCGCTCCGGGACAGGGACCCTTTCCCGTCAGGAGCCCCAGCATTTT,CASTRSGTGTLSRQEPQHF
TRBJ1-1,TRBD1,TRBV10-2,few,TGCGCCAGCAGTGAGTATAAGGGACAGGGGTCAACGAACACTGAAGCTTTCTTT,CASSEYKGQGSTNTEAFF
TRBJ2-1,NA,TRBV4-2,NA,TGTGCCAGCAGCCCCTCCGCGGGGATCTACAATGAGCAGTTCTTC,CASSPSAGIYNEQFF
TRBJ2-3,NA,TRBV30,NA,TGTGCCTGGAGTGCTAGTCAGGGAAATACGCAGTATTTT,CAWSASQGNTQYF
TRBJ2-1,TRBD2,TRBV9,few,TGTGCCAGCAGCGTAGATCTAGCGGGGGGGAACAATGAGCAGTTCTTC,CASSVDLAGGNNEQFF
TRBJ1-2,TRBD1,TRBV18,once,TGTGCCAGCTCACTCCCCTTCCAGGGGGCCTATGGCTACACCTTC,CASSLPFQGAYGYTF
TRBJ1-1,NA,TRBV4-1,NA,TGCGCCAGCAGCCTATTTAGAGGCACTGAAGCTTTCTTT,CASSLFRGTEAFF
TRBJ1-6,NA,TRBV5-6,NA,TGTGCCAGCAGCTTATTGGCCTCAAATTCACCCCTCCACTTT,CASSLLASNSPLHF
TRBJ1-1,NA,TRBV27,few,TGTGCCAGCACCGGCGGCGGGAGTCCGAACACTGAAGCTTTCTTT,CASTGGGSPNTEAFF
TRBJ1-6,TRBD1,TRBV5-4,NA,TGTGCCAGCAGCTTCCGGGACAGACCTAATTCACCCCTCCACTTT,CASSFRDRPNSPLHF
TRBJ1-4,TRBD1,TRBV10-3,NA,TGTGCCATCAGTGTAGGGCGACAGGGAGGTGAAAAACTGTTTTTT,CAISVGRQGGEKLFF
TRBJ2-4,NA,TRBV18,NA,TGTGCCAGCTCCCAATTAGCCAAAAACATTCAGTACTTC,CASSQLAKNIQYF
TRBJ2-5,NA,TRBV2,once,TGTGCCAGCAGCCAAGAGGGGGCCCAGTACTTC,CASSQEGAQYF
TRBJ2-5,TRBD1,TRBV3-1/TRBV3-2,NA,TGTGCCAGCAGCGGGACAGCCCAAGGGACCCAGTACTTC,CASSGTAQGTQYF
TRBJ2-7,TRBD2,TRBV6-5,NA,TGTGCCAGCAGGAAGGGACTAGCGGGGGGGTTCGAGCAGTACTTC,CASRKGLAGGFEQYF
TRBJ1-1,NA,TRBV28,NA,TGTGCCAGCGGGCGTAGAAACACTGAAGCTTTCTTT,CASGRRNTEAFF
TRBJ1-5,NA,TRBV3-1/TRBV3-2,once,TGTGCCAGCAGCCTCTGGGGGGACAATCAGCCCCAGCATTTT,CASSLWGDNQPQHF
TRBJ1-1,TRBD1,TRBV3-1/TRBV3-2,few,TGTGCCAGCAGCCTTGGGACAGATTTACCAGCTTTCTTT,CASSLGTDLPAFF
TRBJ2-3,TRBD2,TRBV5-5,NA,TGTGCCAGCAGCTTGGGGGGACTAGCGGGGACGGATACGCAGTATTTT,CASSLGGLAGTDTQYF
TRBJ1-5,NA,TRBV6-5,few,TGTGCCAGCAGTTACTCGGGCCGGGGAAGCAATCAGCCCCAGCATTTT,CASSYSGRGSNQPQHF
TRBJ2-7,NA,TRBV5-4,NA,TGTGCCAGCAGTTGGGACAGACTAGTAGACTACGAGCAGTACTTC,CASSWDRLVDYEQYF
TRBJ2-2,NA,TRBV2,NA,TGTGCCAGCAGTCTAGGACTTTTCACCGGGGAGCTGTTTTTT,CASSLGLFTGELFF
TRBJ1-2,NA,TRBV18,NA,TGTGCCAGCTCACCGACAGGAAATGATGGCTACACCTTC,CASSPTGNDGYTF
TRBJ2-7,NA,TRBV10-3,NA,TGTGCCATCAGTGGAGTAAACGAGCAGTACTTC,CAISGVNEQYF
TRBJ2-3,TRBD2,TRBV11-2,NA,TGTGCCAGCAGCTTACAGACTAGCGGGGGGGATACAGATACGCAGTATTTT,CASSLQTSGGDTDTQYF
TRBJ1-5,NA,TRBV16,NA,TGTGCCAGCAGCCAACTGGGGGGGCACGGGGATCAGCCCCAGCATTTT,CASSQLGGHGDQPQHF
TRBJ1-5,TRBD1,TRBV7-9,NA,TGTGCCAGCAGCCCTTGGAGGGGGCGTGATGGCAATCAGCCCCAGCATTTT,CASSPWRGRDGNQPQHF
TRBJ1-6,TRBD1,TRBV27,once,TGTGCCAGCAGTAGGGACAGATATTGGGGGGCCCTCCACTTT,CASSRDRYWGALHF
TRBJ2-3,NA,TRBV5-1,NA,TGCGCCAGCAGCTTGAGCCAAGGGGCAGATACGCAGTATTTT,CASSLSQGADTQYF